This T cell receptor beta chain was found in a study of T cell responses to AZD1222 COVID-19 vaccine (dated by TCRdb to the early 2020s). The study in broad terms: TCR sequencing covered some 240 trial participants: 200 to 220 given two doses of AZD1222 and 26 given two doses of MenACWY control vaccine. Enrollment into the trials was organized by age into subgroups of 18-55, 56-69 and 70-plus years, and those subgroups contained roughly 140, 27 and 60 TCR-sequenced participants, respectively. Paper-wide results and their limitations: No day 14 peak-response samples were available, so repertoires were characterized only after the peak T cell response. After two AZD1222 doses, both the breadth and the depth of spike-specific TCRs were significantly higher than at day 0 and than in MenACWY recipients. In the small 56-69-year group, the increase in depth fell short of significance, most likely because of low power. Vaccine-associated CD4 TCRs spanned the whole spike protein, with dominant responses in regions 160-218 and 743-854. Reportedly, almost half of the unique spike-specific TCRs recognized epitopes lying outside the regions that are mutated in the B.1.351 and B.1.1.7 variants. Conclusions about previously exposed vaccinees were limited because only six AZD1222 recipients were SARS-CoV-2 seropositive at baseline. Participants were mostly white British and included more females than males, and it was suggested by the authors that clonal diversity may have been underestimated.

Taken with the paper, the label for time point translates to: about 28 days (+/-7) after the second vaccine dose. AZD1222 recipients whose second dose came at about 4 weeks and those whose second dose came at about 12 weeks were combined into one group, since spike-specific TCR depth and breadth did not differ between the two schedules. Vaccinee samples came from UK trials COV001 and COV002, including a single-blind randomized controlled phase 2/3 trial of AZD1222 (ChAdOx1 nCoV-19) in healthy adults. For TCRbeta chain sequencing, PBMC samples from trial participants were taken at day 0 and at day 28 after the second dose. Worth noting for this clone: No antigen is known for it. The input lacks base qualities; no much larger clone sits a single base away.

Inclusive of the bounding cysteine and phenylalanine, the CDR3 is 16 residues long. The only DNA kept is the CDR3, 48 bases in frame from the first base. CDR1 and CDR2, per the germline V gene, are SGHNT and YENEEA. V lost 5 bases and J lost 7 bases, and the count of bases not matched to a germline gene is 11. The CDR3 regions of human TCRbeta chains were analyzed by immunosequencing. Regarding the original processing steps: Repertoire TCRs were checked for matches against a reference library of SARS-CoV-2-specific TCRs that had been generated using the MIRA antigen-specificity platform. Breadth was defined as the fraction of unique TCRs that were SARS-CoV-2-associated. Depth was defined as the fraction of total T cells that were SARS-CoV-2-associated. Using the MIRA data, every spike-specific TCR was mapped to the spike region that the TCR reacted to and assigned to either a CD4 or a CD8 class. Log10-transformed breadth and depth values were compared by one-way ANOVA with Sidak's multiple comparisons tests. The table was pulled from immuneACCESS by TCRdb, which kept in-frame rearrangements only. Such tables lose some clones; where checked, under half of the loss comes from unresolved V genes, and the rest has no known cause. The V and J calls and clone size are taken from that table; D and trimming were inferred from the DNA. The sample data list more than 90,000 clones, and around 87% of these were observed just once. The ten largest clonotypes hold roughly a tenth of the sample.

The source was peripheral blood, collected 28 days after the second AZD1222 dose. This clonotype was obtained from an adult who received the AZD1222 COVID-19 vaccine. The rearrangement joined TRBV11-3 to TRBJ1-2, with 12 bases aligning to TRBD1. The nucleotide sequence reads as follows: TGTGCCAGCAGCCGGGGACAGGGGGCGAAAGAAGGTGGCTACACCTTC. This translates into CASSRGQGAKEGGYTF.